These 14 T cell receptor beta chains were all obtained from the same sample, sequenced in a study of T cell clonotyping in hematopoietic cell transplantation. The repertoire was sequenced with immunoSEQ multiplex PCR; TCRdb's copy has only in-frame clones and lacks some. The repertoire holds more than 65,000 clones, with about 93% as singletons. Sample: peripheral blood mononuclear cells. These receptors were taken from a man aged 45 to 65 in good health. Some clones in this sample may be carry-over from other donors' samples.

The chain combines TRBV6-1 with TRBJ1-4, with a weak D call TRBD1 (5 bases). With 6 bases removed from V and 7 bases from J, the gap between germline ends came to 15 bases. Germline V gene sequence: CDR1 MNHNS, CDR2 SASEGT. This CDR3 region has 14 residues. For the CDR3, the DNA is TGTGCCAGCAGCCTCCAGGGCTACGGTGAAAAACTGTTTTTT. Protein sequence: CASSLQGYGEKLFF.

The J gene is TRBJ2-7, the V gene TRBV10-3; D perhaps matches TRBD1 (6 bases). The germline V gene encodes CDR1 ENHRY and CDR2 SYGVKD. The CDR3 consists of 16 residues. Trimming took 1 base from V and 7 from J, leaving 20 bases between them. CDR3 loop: CAISELQGRVSGEQYF. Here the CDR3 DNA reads TGTGCCATCAGTGAGTTACAGGGTAGGGTCTCTGGAGAGCAGTACTTC.

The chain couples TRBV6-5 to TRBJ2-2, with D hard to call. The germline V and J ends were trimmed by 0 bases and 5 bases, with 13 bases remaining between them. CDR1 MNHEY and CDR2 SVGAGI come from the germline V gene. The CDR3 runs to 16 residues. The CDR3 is CASSYSSPFRTGELFF. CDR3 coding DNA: TGTGCCAGCAGTTACTCGTCCCCCTTTCGGACCGGGGAGCTGTTTTTT.

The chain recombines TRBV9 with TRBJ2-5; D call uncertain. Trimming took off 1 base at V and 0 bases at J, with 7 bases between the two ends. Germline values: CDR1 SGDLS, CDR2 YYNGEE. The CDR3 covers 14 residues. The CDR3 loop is CASSVRSDQETQYF. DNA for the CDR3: TGTGCCAGCAGCGTAAGGTCAGACCAAGAGACCCAGTACTTC.

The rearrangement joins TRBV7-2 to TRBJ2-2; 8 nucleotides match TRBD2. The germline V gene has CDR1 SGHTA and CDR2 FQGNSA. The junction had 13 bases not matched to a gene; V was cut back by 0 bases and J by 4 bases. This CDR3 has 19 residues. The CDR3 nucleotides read TGTGCCAGCAGCTTAGCCCCCTCTATTAGCGGGGATTTCACCGGGGAGCTGTTTTTT. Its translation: CASSLAPSISGDFTGELFF.

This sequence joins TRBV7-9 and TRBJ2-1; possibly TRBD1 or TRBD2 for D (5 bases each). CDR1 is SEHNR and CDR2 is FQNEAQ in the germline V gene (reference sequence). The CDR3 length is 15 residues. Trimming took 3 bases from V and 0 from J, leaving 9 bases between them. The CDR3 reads CASSFEGSSYNEQFF. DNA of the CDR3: TGTGCCAGCAGCTTCGAGGGGAGCTCCTACAATGAGCAGTTCTTC.

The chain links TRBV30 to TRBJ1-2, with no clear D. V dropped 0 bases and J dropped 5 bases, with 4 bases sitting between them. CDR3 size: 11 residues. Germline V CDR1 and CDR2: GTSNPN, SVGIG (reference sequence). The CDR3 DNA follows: TGTGCCTGGAGTGTGGGATATGGCTACACCTTC. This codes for CAWSVGYGYTF.

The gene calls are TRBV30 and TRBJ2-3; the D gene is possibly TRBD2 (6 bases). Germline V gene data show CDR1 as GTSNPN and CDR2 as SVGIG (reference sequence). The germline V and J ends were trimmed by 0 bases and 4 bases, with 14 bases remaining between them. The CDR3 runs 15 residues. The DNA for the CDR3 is TGTGCCTGGAGTGTATGGACGCGGAGGGCAGATACGCAGTATTTT. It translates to CAWSVWTRRADTQYF.

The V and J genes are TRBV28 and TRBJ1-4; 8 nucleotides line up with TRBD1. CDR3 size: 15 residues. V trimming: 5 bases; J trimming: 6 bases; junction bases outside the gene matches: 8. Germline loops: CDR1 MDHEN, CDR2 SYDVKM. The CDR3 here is CASSPPGQEYEKLFF. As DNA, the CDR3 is TGTGCCAGCAGTCCGCCGGGACAGGAATATGAAAAACTGTTTTTT.

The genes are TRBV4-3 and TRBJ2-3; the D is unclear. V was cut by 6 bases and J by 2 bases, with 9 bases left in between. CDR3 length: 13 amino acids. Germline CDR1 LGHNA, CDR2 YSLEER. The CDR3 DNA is TGCGCCAGCAGAGGCGGAGTCACAGATACGCAGTATTTT. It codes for CASRGGVTDTQYF.

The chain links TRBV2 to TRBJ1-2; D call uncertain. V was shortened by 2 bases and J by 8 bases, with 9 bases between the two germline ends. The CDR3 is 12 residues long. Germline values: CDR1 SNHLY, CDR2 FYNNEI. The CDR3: CASSETPRGYTF. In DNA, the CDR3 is TGTGCCAGCAGTGAAACCCCCAGGGGCTACACCTTC.

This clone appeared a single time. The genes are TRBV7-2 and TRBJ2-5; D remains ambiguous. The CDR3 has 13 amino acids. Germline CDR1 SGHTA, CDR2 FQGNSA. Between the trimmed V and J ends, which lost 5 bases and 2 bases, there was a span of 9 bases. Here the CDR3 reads CASSPARQETQYF. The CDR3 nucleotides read TGTGCCAGCAGCCCCGCCCGACAAGAGACCCAGTACTTC.

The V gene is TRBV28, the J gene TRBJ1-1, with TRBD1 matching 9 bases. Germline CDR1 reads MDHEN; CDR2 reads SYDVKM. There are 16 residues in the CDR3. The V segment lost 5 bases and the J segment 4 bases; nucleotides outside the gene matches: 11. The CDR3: CASSPFLGQGITEAFF. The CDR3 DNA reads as TGTGCCAGCAGTCCTTTCTTAGGACAGGGGATCACTGAAGCTTTCTTT. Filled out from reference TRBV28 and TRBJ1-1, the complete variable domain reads DVKVTQSSRYLVKRTGEKVFLECVQDMDHENMFWYRQDPGLGLRLIYFSYDVKMKEKGDIPEGYSVSREKKERFSLILESASTNQTSMYLCASSPFLGQGITEAFFGQGTRLTVV.

CDR3: CSVEGDPGSEQYF. CDR3 DNA sequence: TGCAGCGTTGAAGGGGACCCAGGGAGCGAGCAGTACTTC. V usage is TRBV29-1 and J usage is TRBJ2-7, with D possibly being TRBD1 or TRBD2 (5 bases each). The V and J ends lost 1 base and 6 bases respectively, with 13 bases between them. The CDR3 is made up of 13 amino acids. Per germline, CDR1 SQVTM and CDR2 ANQGSEA.